The 19 T cell receptor beta chains in this list originate from one sample, sequenced in a study of persistence of HIV-infected CD4 T cells (TCRdb year 2020). The immunoSEQ hsTCRB assay version 4 in survey mode was used to sequence TCRbeta repertoires from genomic DNA. TCRdb carries this immuneACCESS record with in-frame sequences only. Its versions omit some clonotypes, under half of them owing to an unresolved V gene in the studies checked, with the rest unexplained. The sample table contains roughly 32,000 clones; only one count was recorded for roughly four fifths of them. Clones ranked in the top ten supply 18% of the sample. Their antigens remain unidentified. Reading the label with the study, this specimen's treatment or condition is: suppressive antiretroviral therapy. A pool of overlapping HIV-1 Gag 15-mer peptides, at about 0.99 ug per peptide per mL, was used to stimulate the cells. Memory CD4+ T cells that did not respond, being CD40L-negative, CD69-negative and CD45RO-high, were sorted as memory populations depleted of antigen-responding cells.

The source was CD4+ T cells sorted from PBMCs after approximately 19-hour stimulation, collected from a patient who received antiretroviral therapy. The label giving this sample's cell subset or site can be read as: CD40L-CD69- CD45RO-high memory CD4 T cells not responding to Gag peptides. These receptors were obtained from an adult woman with HIV who was CMV-seropositive.

The rearrangement uses TRBV6-1 and TRBJ1-2; no reliable D call. The germline V and J ends were trimmed by 2 bases and 5 bases, with 6 bases remaining between them. Germline V lookup: CDR1 MNHNS, CDR2 SASEGT. The CDR3 totals 12 residues. The CDR3 DNA follows: TGTGCCAGCAGTGAACAGTATTATGGCTACACCTTC. Amino acids: CASSEQYYGYTF.

This clone was detected only a few times. The chain links TRBV6-5 to TRBJ1-1; no firm D call. Germline CDR1 and CDR2: MNHEY and SVGAGI. V lost 2 bases and J 7 bases, leaving 8 bases between the germline ends. CDR3 length: 12 amino acids. The chain's CDR3 is CASSYDIIEAFF. CDR3 DNA sequence: TGTGCCAGCAGTTACGACATAATTGAAGCTTTCTTT.

This clone turned up a few times. The gene calls are TRBV20-1 and TRBJ2-7; D is undetermined. This CDR3 is 11 amino acids long. Per germline, CDR1 DFQATT and CDR2 SNEGSKA (reference sequence). The ends were cut back, 6 bases at V and 4 bases at J, with 10 bases in the middle. CDR3 coding DNA: TGCAGTGCGATAGCCAAGTACGAGCAGTACTTC. Protein: CSAIAKYEQYF.

V is TRBV6-4 and J is TRBJ1-6, with D unresolved. CDR1 and CDR2 from the germline V gene are MRHNA and SNTAGT. CDR3 length equals 15 residues. Trimming cost V 3 bases and J 7 bases, with 13 bases left between them. The CDR3 coding sequence is TGTGCCAGCAGTGAAAGATCGGAAGACAATTCACCCCTCCACTTT. Translation gives CASSERSEDNSPLHF.

This chain links TRBV5-4 with TRBJ1-3; D is unresolved. CDR1 is SGHNT and CDR2 is YYREEE in the germline V gene (reference sequence). CDR3 size: 16 residues. V shed 3 bases and J shed 0 bases, with 13 bases lying between them. The CDR3 nucleotides are TGTGCCAGCAGCTCCCTCTCGGGGAACTCTGGAAACACCATATATTTT. The encoded protein is CASSSLSGNSGNTIYF.

The V and J genes are TRBV28 and TRBJ2-2, with 8 bases fitting TRBD2. CDR1 is MDHEN, CDR2 SYDVKM, per germline. The CDR3 totals 17 residues. Trimming removed 5 bases from V and 4 bases from J; junction bases left unmatched: 12. In nucleotides, the CDR3 is TGTGCCAGCAGTCTAACCGGGGGGGCGGGAGGCACCGGGGAGCTGTTTTTT. It translates to CASSLTGGAGGTGELFF.

The gene calls are TRBV28 and TRBJ2-7; 14 bases agree with TRBD2. Unmatched junction bases numbered 7, after V lost 5 bases and J lost 4 bases. The CDR3 extends over 16 amino acids. Germline V lookup: CDR1 MDHEN, CDR2 SYDVKM. CDR3 region: CASSPGTSGRRYEQYF. CDR3 bases: TGTGCCAGCAGTCCCGGGACTAGCGGGAGAAGGTACGAGCAGTACTTC.

CDR3 residues: CASSLDTLAGEQFF. The CDR3 nucleotides read TGTGCCAGCAGCTTAGATACCCTAGCGGGAGAGCAGTTCTTC. The chain combines TRBV11-2 with TRBJ2-1; 9 bases are a match to TRBD2. Looked up from germline, CDR1 is SGHAT and CDR2 is FQNNGV. Trimming removed 0 bases from V and 10 bases from J; junction bases left unmatched: 4. The CDR3 sequence is 14 residues long.

The chain joins TRBV6-1 to TRBJ2-4; 13 bases agree with TRBD2. J gave up 7 bases and V 6 bases, and 6 bases lay outside the gene matches. The CDR3 is 15 amino acids. Germline V gene data show CDR1 as MNHNS and CDR2 as SASEGT. The CDR3 DNA reads as TGTGCCAGCAGCTCCGGACTAGCGGGAGTCAACATTCAGTACTTC. Protein product: CASSSGLAGVNIQYF.

Only one count was recorded for this clone. The chain uses TRBV6-6 and TRBJ2-7, with 7 bases aligning to TRBD1. Germline assignment: CDR1 MNHNY and CDR2 SVGAGI (reference sequence). V lost 6 bases and J lost 7; bases outside the gene matches: 6. This CDR3 contains 12 residues. CDR3 sequence: CASRTGKGEQYF. CDR3 in DNA: TGTGCCAGCAGGACAGGGAAGGGGGAGCAGTACTTC.

The V and J genes are TRBV5-4 and TRBJ1-2; 10 bases fit TRBD1. The CDR3 consists of 14 residues. Trimming cost V 5 bases and J 4 bases; bases outside gene matches: 5. Germline assignment: CDR1 SGHNT and CDR2 YYREEE (reference sequence). CDR3 sequence reads: CASSLTGGSYGYTF. The CDR3 DNA is TGTGCCAGCAGTTTGACAGGGGGCAGCTATGGCTACACCTTC. The complete variable domain, with remaining parts taken from reference TRBV5-4 and TRBJ1-2, reads ETGVTQSPTHLIKTRGQQVTLRCSSQSGHNTVSWYQQALGQGPQFIFQYYREEENGRGNFPPRFSGLQFPNYSSELNVNALELDDSALYLCASSLTGGSYGYTFGSGTRLTVV.

This chain's CDR3 is CASSESRTGQGLNTEAFF. The CDR3 DNA follows: TGTGCCAGCAGTGAATCTCGTACGGGACAGGGGTTGAACACTGAAGCTTTCTTT. This chain links TRBV25-1 with TRBJ1-1, with TRBD1 matching over 10 bases. After removal of 1 base from V and 0 bases from J, the junction contained 8 bases not matched to a gene. Germline lookup yields CDR1 MGHDK and CDR2 SYGVNS. The CDR3 loop spans 18 amino acids.

The rearrangement uses TRBV25-1 and TRBJ1-5, with 9 positions matching TRBD1. This CDR3 region has 15 residues. V gave up 4 bases and J gave up 2 bases; unmatched junction bases: 3. The germline CDR1 and CDR2 sequences are MGHDK and SYGVNS. The CDR3 loop reads CASSGQGDGNQPQHF. The CDR3 DNA reads TGTGCCAGCAGTGGACAGGGGGACGGCAATCAGCCCCAGCATTTT.

This sequence joins TRBV9 and TRBJ2-3, with D perhaps given as TRBD1 or TRBD2 (5 bases each). This CDR3 contains 14 residues. V lost 4 bases and J 0 bases, leaving 9 bases between the germline ends. Germline lookup yields CDR1 SGDLS and CDR2 YYNGEE. The CDR3 protein is CASSNWDSTDTQYF. CDR3 DNA: TGTGCCAGCAGCAACTGGGACAGCACAGATACGCAGTATTTT.

The J gene is TRBJ2-1, the V gene TRBV7-8; 13 bases fit TRBD2. Germline trimming cut 5 bases from V and 6 bases from J; bases unmatched to any gene: 13. This CDR3 comprises 18 residues. The germline V gene has CDR1 SGHVS and CDR2 FQNEAQ. CDR3 nucleotide sequence: TGTGCCAGCAGCCCCCTGACTAGCGGGAGGACTGGAGGCAATGAGCAGTTCTTC. Its translation is CASSPLTSGRTGGNEQFF.

The V call is TRBV30, the J call TRBJ1-2; TRBD1 matches at 9 bases. V trimming: 2 bases; J trimming: 7 bases; junction bases outside the gene matches: 2. The CDR3 spans 12 residues. Per the germline V gene, CDR1 is GTSNPN and CDR2 is SVGIG (reference sequence). CDR3 coding DNA: TGTGCCTGGAGTCGGGACAGGGTTGGCTACACCTTC. Translated: CAWSRDRVGYTF.

The chain couples TRBV7-9 to TRBJ1-3, with D hard to call. This CDR3 contains 13 residues. Trimming removed 0 bases at V and 4 bases at J, with 4 bases between. Germline CDR1 and CDR2: SEHNR and FQNEAQ (reference sequence). The CDR3 region has the DNA TGTGCCAGCAGCTTAGCCGGGGGAAACACCATATATTTT. Protein product: CASSLAGGNTIYF.

The rearrangement joins TRBV18 to TRBJ1-4; D unclear. V lost 6 bases to trimming and J lost 1 base, with 6 bases between them. This CDR3 comprises 13 residues. Looked up from germline, CDR1 is KGHSH and CDR2 is LQKENI. CDR3 sequence reads: CASSGVTNEKLFF. For the CDR3, the DNA is TGTGCCAGCTCTGGGGTAACTAATGAAAAACTGTTTTTT.

This clone occurred once. The genes are TRBV27 and TRBJ2-1; 8 nucleotides line up with TRBD2. V dropped 3 bases and J dropped 6; count of bases not matched to a gene: 7. Per the germline V gene, CDR1 is MNHEY and CDR2 is SMNVEV (reference sequence). CDR3 length: 15 residues. CDR3 coding DNA: TGTGCCAGCAGTTTTGCCAGGGGACTAGGCAATGAGCAGTTCTTC. Its protein product is CASSFARGLGNEQFF.